This is a list of T cell receptor beta chains from one sample in a study of T cells in Graves' hyperthyroidism and ophthalmopathy. One entry per CDR3 protein, called by TCRdb with MiXCR from the multiplex PCR reads. Of about 98,000 distinct CDR3 sequences in the sample, 35% to 45% are singletons; the top ten hold roughly 10%. Sequences were obtained from peripheral blood or thyroid tissue (not recorded which). These receptor sequences come from a woman aged 25 to 45 with Graves' hyperthyroidism. The CDR3 runs from the conserved cysteine through the conserved F or W. D genes are given only for firm matches. A row's size may be missing; if present it is once, few, many or a size class.

D gene: NA; J gene: TRBJ1-3; clone size: NA; V gene: TRBV5-5; CDR3 DNA: TGTGCCAGCAGTGAACAATGGGCGTCACGAAACACCATATATTTT; CDR3 protein: CASSEQWASRNTIYF
D gene: TRBD1; J gene: TRBJ2-7; clone size: NA; V gene: TRBV12-3/TRBV12-4; CDR3 DNA: TGTGCCAGCAGTTGGCCGGGACAGGGCTACTACGAGCAGTACTTC; CDR3 protein: CASSWPGQGYYEQYF
D gene: TRBD2; J gene: TRBJ2-7; clone size: NA; V gene: TRBV9; CDR3 DNA: TGTGCCAGCAGCACGGGACTAGCGGATATCGAGCAGTACTTC; CDR3 protein: CASSTGLADIEQYF
D gene: TRBD2; J gene: TRBJ2-5; clone size: medium-sized; V gene: TRBV2; CDR3 DNA: TGTGCCAGCAGTCTTCTCGGCGGGAGTGCAGAGACCCAGTACTTC; CDR3 protein: CASSLLGGSAETQYF
D gene: TRBD1; J gene: TRBJ1-1; clone size: many; V gene: TRBV12-3/TRBV12-4; CDR3 DNA: TGTGCCAGCAGCCAGGGACAGCGAGCGCTCTTT; CDR3 protein: CASSQGQRALF
D gene: NA; J gene: TRBJ2-5; clone size: many; V gene: TRBV7-2; CDR3 DNA: TGTGCCAGCAGCTTAGCCGCAGGACAGCCACAAGAGACCCAGTACTTC; CDR3 protein: CASSLAAGQPQETQYF
D gene: NA; J gene: TRBJ1-6; clone size: NA; V gene: TRBV28; CDR3 DNA: TGTGCCAGCAAGCGGGCCTATAATTCACCCCTCCACTTT; CDR3 protein: CASKRAYNSPLHF
D gene: TRBD2; J gene: TRBJ2-3; clone size: many; V gene: TRBV5-1; CDR3 DNA: TGCGCCAGCAGCTTGCAGCGGGAGGTAGCAGATACGCAGTATTTT; CDR3 protein: CASSLQREVADTQYF
D gene: TRBD1; J gene: TRBJ1-4; clone size: NA; V gene: TRBV2; CDR3 DNA: TGTGCTGATCGCCTGACAGGGGTTAATGAAAAACTGTTTTTT; CDR3 protein: CADRLTGVNEKLFF
D gene: TRBD1; J gene: TRBJ2-7; clone size: few; V gene: TRBV5-5; CDR3 DNA: TGTGCCAGCAGTGGGGACAGGGGGAGCTACGAGCAGTACTTC; CDR3 protein: CASSGDRGSYEQYF
D gene: NA; J gene: TRBJ1-4; clone size: NA; V gene: TRBV18; CDR3 DNA: TGTGCCAGCTCACCGCCATCCCTGGGGAAACTGTTTTTT; CDR3 protein: CASSPPSLGKLFF
D gene: TRBD1; J gene: TRBJ2-5; clone size: NA; V gene: TRBV7-6; CDR3 DNA: TGTGCCACCAGCAGAGGGGGCAGCAGACTCCAGTACTTC; CDR3 protein: CATSRGGSRLQYF
D gene: NA; J gene: TRBJ2-7; clone size: many; V gene: TRBV7-6; CDR3 DNA: TGTGCCAGCAGCTTAACCGGGATCGGCTACGAGCAGTACTTC; CDR3 protein: CASSLTGIGYEQYF
D gene: NA; J gene: TRBJ1-1; clone size: many; V gene: TRBV5-5; CDR3 DNA: TGTGCCAGCAGCTCACAGGTTAAATCTGAAGCTTTCTTT; CDR3 protein: CASSSQVKSEAFF
D gene: TRBD1; J gene: TRBJ2-2; clone size: NA; V gene: TRBV15; CDR3 DNA: TGTGCCACCAGCAGGGACAGGAGGAACACCGGGGAGCTGTTTTTT; CDR3 protein: CATSRDRRNTGELFF
D gene: NA; J gene: TRBJ2-7; clone size: many; V gene: TRBV2; CDR3 DNA: TGTGCCAGCAGTCCTTCCTCGGGGCCGTACGACGGCGAGCAGTACTTC; CDR3 protein: CASSPSSGPYDGEQYF
D gene: TRBD2; J gene: TRBJ2-5; clone size: NA; V gene: TRBV15; CDR3 DNA: TGTGCCACCAGCAGCCGACTAGCTCAAGAGACCCAGTACTTC; CDR3 protein: CATSSRLAQETQYF
D gene: NA; J gene: TRBJ2-2; clone size: many; V gene: TRBV27; CDR3 DNA: TGTGCCAGCAGTTTTGCTAGCGTGTCCGGGGAGCTGTTTTTT; CDR3 protein: CASSFASVSGELFF
D gene: NA; J gene: TRBJ1-4; clone size: NA; V gene: TRBV7-6; CDR3 DNA: TGTGCCAGCAGCCAAGAGCCTAGGGAAGAACTGTTTTTT; CDR3 protein: CASSQEPREELFF
D gene: NA; J gene: TRBJ2-1; clone size: NA; V gene: TRBV4-2; CDR3 DNA: TGTGCCAGCAGCCAAGAAGAGACTAGGCAGTTCTTC; CDR3 protein: CASSQEETRQFF
D gene: NA; J gene: TRBJ2-5; clone size: many; V gene: TRBV6-5; CDR3 DNA: TGTGCCAGCCGAAAAGGGGCTAGCTGGGAGACCCAGTACTTC; CDR3 protein: CASRKGASWETQYF
D gene: NA; J gene: TRBJ2-2; clone size: NA; V gene: TRBV2; CDR3 DNA: TGTGCCAGCAGTCCCTCCCCAACTGGAGTCGGGGAGCTGTTTTTT; CDR3 protein: CASSPSPTGVGELFF
D gene: NA; J gene: TRBJ1-1; clone size: many; V gene: TRBV5-5; CDR3 DNA: TGTGCCAGCAGCTTGGACGTGGACACTGAAGCTTTCTTT; CDR3 protein: CASSLDVDTEAFF
D gene: NA; J gene: TRBJ1-6; clone size: few; V gene: TRBV10-3; CDR3 DNA: TGTGCCATCAGTGAGTCGTTAGGGGATTCACCCCTCCACTTT; CDR3 protein: CAISESLGDSPLHF
D gene: NA; J gene: TRBJ2-5; clone size: many; V gene: TRBV30; CDR3 DNA: TGTGCCTGGAGCGCGACCCAAGATACCCAGTACTTC; CDR3 protein: CAWSATQDTQYF
D gene: NA; J gene: TRBJ1-6; clone size: NA; V gene: TRBV7-2; CDR3 DNA: TGTGCCTGGAGCCCCGGGACGGAGAATTCACCCCTCCACTTT; CDR3 protein: CAWSPGTENSPLHF
D gene: NA; J gene: TRBJ2-5; clone size: many; V gene: TRBV29-1; CDR3 DNA: TGCAGCGCAAGGACAGGCGGAGGGGAGACCCAGTACTTC; CDR3 protein: CSARTGGGETQYF
D gene: NA; J gene: TRBJ2-5; clone size: many; V gene: TRBV28; CDR3 DNA: TGTGCCAGCAGGGGAACATTCATACAAGAGACCCAGTACTTC; CDR3 protein: CASRGTFIQETQYF